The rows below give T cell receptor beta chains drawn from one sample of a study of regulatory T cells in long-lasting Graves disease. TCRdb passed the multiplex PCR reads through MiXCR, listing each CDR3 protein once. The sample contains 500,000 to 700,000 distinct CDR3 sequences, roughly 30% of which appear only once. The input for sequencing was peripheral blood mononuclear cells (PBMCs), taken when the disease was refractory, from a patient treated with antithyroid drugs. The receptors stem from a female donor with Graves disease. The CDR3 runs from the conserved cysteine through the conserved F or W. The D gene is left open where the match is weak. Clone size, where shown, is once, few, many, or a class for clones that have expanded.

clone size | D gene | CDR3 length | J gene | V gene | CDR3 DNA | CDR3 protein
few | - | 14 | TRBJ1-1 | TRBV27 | TGTGCCAGGGGGGGGATAAAGCTGAACACTGAAGCTTTCTTT | CARGGIKLNTEAFF
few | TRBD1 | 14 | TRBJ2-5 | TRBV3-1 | TGTGCCAGCAGCCAAGGGGGACAGCAAGAGACCCAGTACTTC | CASSQGGQQETQYF
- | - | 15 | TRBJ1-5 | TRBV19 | TGTGCCAGCCAACCCAAGCCCCTAACTAATCAGCCCCAGCATTTT | CASQPKPLTNQPQHF
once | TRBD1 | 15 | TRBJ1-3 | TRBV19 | TGTGCCACCTGGACAGGGACTTCCTCTGGAAACACCATATATTTT | CATWTGTSSGNTIYF
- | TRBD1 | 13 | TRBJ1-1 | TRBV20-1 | TGCAGTGTCAACAGGGGGCAGAGGACTGAAGCTTTCTTT | CSVNRGQRTEAFF
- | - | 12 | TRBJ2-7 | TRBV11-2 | TGTGCCAGCAACTTGTCAAGCTACGAGCAGTACTTC | CASNLSSYEQYF
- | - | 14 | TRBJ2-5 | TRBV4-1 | TGCGCCAGCAGCCAAGAACTGGATTGGCAGACCCAGTACTTC | CASSQELDWQTQYF
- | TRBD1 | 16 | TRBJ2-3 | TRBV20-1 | TGCAGTGCTAGACAACCGGTGACAGGGGTGGTAGATACGCAGTATTTT | CSARQPVTGVVDTQYF
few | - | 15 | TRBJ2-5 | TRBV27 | TGTGCCAGCAGGTACCGGGACTCCCTTTGGGAGACCCAGTACTTC | CASRYRDSLWETQYF
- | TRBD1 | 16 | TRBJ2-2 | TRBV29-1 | TGCAGCGTTGAAATGTGGGGGACAGGGAACACCGGGGAGCTGTTTTTT | CSVEMWGTGNTGELFF
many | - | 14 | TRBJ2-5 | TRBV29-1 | TGCAGCGTTGTGGGGGAGGTAATCGTAGAGACCCAGTACTTC | CSVVGEVIVETQYF
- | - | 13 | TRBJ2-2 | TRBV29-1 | TGCAGCGTTGTCGGAGGGAACACCGGGGAGCTGTTTTTT | CSVVGGNTGELFF
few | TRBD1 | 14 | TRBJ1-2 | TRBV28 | TGTGCCAGCAGAGGATACAGGGGCCCCGGGGGCTACACCTTC | CASRGYRGPGGYTF
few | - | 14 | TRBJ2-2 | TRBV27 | TGTGCCAGCAGTCCGAATTCGAACACCGGGGAGCTGTTTTTT | CASSPNSNTGELFF
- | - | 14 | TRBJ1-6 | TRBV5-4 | TGTGCCAGCAGCTTGCCAGGGTCTGGGTCACCCCTCCACTTT | CASSLPGSGSPLHF
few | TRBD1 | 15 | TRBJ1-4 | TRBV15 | TGTGCCACCAGCACCTTGACAGGGGCGGCTGAAAAACTGTTTTTT | CATSTLTGAAEKLFF
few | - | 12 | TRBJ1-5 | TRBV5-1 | TGCGCCAGCAGCTCGGCCTCTTTGGCCCAGCATTTT | CASSSASLAQHF
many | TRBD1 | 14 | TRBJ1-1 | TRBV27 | TGTGCCAGCAGGCAGACAGGGGGGAACACTGAAGCTTTCTTT | CASRQTGGNTEAFF
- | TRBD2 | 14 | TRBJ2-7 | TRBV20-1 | TGCAGTGCCAGTATAGCGGGAGGAAGGTACGAGCAGTACTTC | CSASIAGGRYEQYF
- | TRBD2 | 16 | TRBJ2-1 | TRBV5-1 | TGCGCCAGCAGCTCCGGACTAGCGGGAGTTTCGGGTGAGCAGTTCTTC | CASSSGLAGVSGEQFF
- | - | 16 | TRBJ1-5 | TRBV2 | TGTGCCAGCAGTGATTTGGTTGGGGGTAGCAATCAGCCCCAGCATTTT | CASSDLVGGSNQPQHF
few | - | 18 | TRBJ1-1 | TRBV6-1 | TGTGCCAGCAGTGAAGATCCGAGACGGAGAGCCCTGAACACTGAAGCTTTCTTT | CASSEDPRRRALNTEAFF
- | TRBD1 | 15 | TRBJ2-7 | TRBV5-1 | TGCGCCAGCAGCTTGGTGTCTGACAGGGACTACGAGCAGTACTTC | CASSLVSDRDYEQYF
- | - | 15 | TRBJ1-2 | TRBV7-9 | TGCGCCAGCAGCCCAGGCGGCGGGGAGGCCTATGGCTACACCTTC | CASSPGGGEAYGYTF